This TCR beta chain was found in a study of identical twins. A single record per CDR3 protein comes from TCRdb applying MiXCR to the 5' RACE reads. The profile shows roughly 1,500,000 distinct CDR3 sequences, about 30% of them singletons. With 1 base removed from V and 7 bases from J, the gap between germline ends came to 14 bases. Looked up from germline, CDR1 is KGHSH and CDR2 is LQKENI. CDR3 length: 14 amino acids. The receptor comes from a newborn girl in good health. The chain joins TRBV18 to TRBJ2-7, with D tentatively TRBD1 (5 bases). The sample comprised cord blood. This chain's CDR3 is CASSPRSGLGEQYF. The CDR3 DNA reads TGTGCCAGCTCACCACGTTCAGGGCTGGGGGAGCAGTACTTC.